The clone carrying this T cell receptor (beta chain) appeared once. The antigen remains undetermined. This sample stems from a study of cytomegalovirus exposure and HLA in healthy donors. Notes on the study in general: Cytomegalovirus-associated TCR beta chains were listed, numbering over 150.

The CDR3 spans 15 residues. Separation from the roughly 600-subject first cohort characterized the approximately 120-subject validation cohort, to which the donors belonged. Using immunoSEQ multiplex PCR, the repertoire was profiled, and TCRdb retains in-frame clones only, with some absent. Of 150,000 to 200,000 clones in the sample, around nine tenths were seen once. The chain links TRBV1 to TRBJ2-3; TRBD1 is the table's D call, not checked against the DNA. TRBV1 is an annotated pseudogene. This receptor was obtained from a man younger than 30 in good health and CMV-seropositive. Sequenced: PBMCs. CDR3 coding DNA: TGCACCAGCAGCCAGGACAGGGGCCTTTCAGATACGCAGTATTTT. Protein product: CTSSQDRGLSDTQYF.